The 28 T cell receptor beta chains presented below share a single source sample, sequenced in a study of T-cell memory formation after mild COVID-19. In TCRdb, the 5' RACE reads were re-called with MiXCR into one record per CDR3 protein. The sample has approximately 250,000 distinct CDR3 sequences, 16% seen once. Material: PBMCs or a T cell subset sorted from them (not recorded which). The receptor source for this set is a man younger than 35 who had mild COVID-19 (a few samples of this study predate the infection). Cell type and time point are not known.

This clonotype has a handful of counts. The CDR3 DNA is TGCGCCAGCAGCCGCGTTGCGGGACAGGTTCTTAACTATGGCTACACCTTC. It translates to CASSRVAGQVLNYGYTF. The chain couples TRBV4-1 to TRBJ1-2; 8 nucleotides agree with TRBD1. Germline assignment: CDR1 MGHRA and CDR2 YSYEKL. V lost 4 bases, J lost 1 base, and 11 bases stayed unmatched. CDR3 size: 17 residues.

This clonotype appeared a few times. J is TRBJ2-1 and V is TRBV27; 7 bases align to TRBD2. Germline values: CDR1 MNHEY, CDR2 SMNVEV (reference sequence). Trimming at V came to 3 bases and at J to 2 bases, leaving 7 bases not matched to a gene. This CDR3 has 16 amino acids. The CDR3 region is CASSFQGGGPYNEQFF. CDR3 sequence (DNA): TGTGCCAGCAGTTTTCAGGGCGGGGGACCCTACAATGAGCAGTTCTTC.

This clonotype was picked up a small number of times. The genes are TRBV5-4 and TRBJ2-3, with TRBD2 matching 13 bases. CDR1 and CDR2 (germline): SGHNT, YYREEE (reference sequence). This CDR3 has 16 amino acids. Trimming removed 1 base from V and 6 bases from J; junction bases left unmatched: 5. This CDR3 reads CASSLTSGGAGDTQYF. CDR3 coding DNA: TGTGCCAGCAGCTTGACTAGCGGGGGGGCCGGCGATACGCAGTATTTT.

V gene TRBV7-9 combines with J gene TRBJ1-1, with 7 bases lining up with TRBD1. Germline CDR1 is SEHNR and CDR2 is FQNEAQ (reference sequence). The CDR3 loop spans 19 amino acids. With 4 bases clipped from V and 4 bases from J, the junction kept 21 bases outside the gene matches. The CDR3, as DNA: TGTGCCAGCAGCTCCCTTAGCCCGCCCTCGACAGGGCCCATCACTGAAGCTTTCTTT. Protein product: CASSSLSPPSTGPITEAFF. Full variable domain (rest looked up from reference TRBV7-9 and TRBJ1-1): DTGVSQNPRHKITKRGQNVTFRCDPISEHNRLYWYRQTLGQGPEFLTYFQNEAQLEKSRLLSDRFSAERPKGSFSTLEIQRTEQGDSAMYLCASSSLSPPSTGPITEAFFGQGTRLTVV.

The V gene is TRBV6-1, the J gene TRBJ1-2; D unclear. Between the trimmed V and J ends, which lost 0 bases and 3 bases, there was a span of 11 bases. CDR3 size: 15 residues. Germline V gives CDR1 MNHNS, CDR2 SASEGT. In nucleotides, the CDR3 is TGTGCCAGCAGTGAAGCGCAGCCAGCTTACTATGGCTACACCTTC. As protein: CASSEAQPAYYGYTF.

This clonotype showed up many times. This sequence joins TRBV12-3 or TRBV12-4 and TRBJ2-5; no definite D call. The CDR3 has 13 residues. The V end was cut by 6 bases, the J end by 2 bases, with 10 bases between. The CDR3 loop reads CASSYNSQETQYF. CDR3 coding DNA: TGTGCCAGCAGCTACAACTCACAAGAGACCCAGTACTTC.

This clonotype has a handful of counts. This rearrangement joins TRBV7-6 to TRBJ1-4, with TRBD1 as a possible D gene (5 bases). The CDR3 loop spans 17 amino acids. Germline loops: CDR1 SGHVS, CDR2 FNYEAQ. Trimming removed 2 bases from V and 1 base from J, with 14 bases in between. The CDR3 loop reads CASSLKWGAGTNEKLFF. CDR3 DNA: TGTGCCAGCAGCTTAAAGTGGGGCGCTGGAACTAATGAAAAACTGTTTTTT.

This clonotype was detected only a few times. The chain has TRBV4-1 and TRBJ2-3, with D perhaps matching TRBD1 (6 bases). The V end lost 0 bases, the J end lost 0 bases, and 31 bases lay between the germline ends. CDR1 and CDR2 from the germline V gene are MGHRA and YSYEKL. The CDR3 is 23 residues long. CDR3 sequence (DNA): TGCGCCAGCAGCCAAGATAAAATCCCTGCCAGGGGTCGATATCTTCTTAGCACAGATACGCAGTATTTT. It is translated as CASSQDKIPARGRYLLSTDTQYF.

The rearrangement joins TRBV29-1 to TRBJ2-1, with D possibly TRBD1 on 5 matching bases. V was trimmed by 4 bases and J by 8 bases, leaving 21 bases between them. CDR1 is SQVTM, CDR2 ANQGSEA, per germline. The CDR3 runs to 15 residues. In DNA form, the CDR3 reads TGCAGCGTTGCCCCCAGGGTAGCCGTTGTCTATGAGCAGTTCTTC. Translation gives CSVAPRVAVVYEQFF.

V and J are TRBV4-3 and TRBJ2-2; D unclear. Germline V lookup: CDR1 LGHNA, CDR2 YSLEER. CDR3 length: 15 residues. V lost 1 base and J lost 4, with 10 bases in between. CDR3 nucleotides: TGCGCCAGCAGCCAAGGGCAGGTCATCACCGGGGAGCTGTTTTTT. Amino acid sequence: CASSQGQVITGELFF.

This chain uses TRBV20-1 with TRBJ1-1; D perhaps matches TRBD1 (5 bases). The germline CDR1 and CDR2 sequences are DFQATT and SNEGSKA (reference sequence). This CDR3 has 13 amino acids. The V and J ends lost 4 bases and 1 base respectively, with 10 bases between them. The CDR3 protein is CSATGDRNTEAFF. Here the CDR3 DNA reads TGCAGTGCTACGGGAGACAGGAACACTGAAGCTTTCTTT.

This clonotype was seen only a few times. CDR3 coding DNA: TGCAGTGCTAGTAGGGACAGCTACTACGAGCAGTACTTC. Translating it yields CSASRDSYYEQYF. This sequence joins TRBV20-1 and TRBJ2-7; 7 bases fit TRBD1. This CDR3 spans 13 amino acids. Germline V gene sequence: CDR1 DFQATT, CDR2 SNEGSKA (reference sequence). The junction had 5 bases not matched to a gene; V was cut back by 3 bases and J by 3 bases.

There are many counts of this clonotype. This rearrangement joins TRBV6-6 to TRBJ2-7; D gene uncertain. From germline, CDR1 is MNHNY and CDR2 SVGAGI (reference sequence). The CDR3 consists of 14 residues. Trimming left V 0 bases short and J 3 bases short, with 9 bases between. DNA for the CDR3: TGTGCCAGCAGTTACTCCGCTAAATACTACGAGCAGTACTTC. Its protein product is CASSYSAKYYEQYF.

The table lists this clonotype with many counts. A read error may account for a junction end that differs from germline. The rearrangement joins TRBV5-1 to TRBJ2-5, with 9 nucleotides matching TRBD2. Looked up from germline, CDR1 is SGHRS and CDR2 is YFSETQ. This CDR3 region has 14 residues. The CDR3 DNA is TGTGCCAGCAGTTTCAGCGGGGGGCAAGAGACCCAGTACTTC. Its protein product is CASSFSGGQETQYF. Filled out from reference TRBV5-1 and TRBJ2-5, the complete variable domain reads KAGVTQTPRYLIKTRGQQVTLSCSPISGHRSVSWYQQTPGQGLQFLFEYFSETQRNKGNFPGRFSGRQFSNSRSEMNVSTLELGDSALYLCASSFSGGQETQYFGPGTRLLVL.

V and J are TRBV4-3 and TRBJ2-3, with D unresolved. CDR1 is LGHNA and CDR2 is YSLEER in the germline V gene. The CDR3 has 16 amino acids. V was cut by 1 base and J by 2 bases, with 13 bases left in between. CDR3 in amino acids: CASSQAAWGYTDTQYF. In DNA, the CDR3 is TGCGCCAGCAGCCAAGCTGCCTGGGGTTACACAGATACGCAGTATTTT.

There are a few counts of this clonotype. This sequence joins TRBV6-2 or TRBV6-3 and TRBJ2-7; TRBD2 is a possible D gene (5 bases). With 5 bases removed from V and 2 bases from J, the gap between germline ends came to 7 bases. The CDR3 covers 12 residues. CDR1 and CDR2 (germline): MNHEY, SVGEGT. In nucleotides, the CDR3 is TGTGCCAGCAGTCCCGGGACCTACGAGCAGTACGTC. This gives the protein CASSPGTYEQYV.

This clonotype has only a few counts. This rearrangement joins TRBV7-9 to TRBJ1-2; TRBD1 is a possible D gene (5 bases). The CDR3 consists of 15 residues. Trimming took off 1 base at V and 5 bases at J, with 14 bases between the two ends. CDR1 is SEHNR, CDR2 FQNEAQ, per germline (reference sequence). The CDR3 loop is CASSLGSAGEYGYTF. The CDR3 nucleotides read TGTGCCAGCAGCTTAGGTTCCGCGGGGGAATATGGCTACACCTTC.

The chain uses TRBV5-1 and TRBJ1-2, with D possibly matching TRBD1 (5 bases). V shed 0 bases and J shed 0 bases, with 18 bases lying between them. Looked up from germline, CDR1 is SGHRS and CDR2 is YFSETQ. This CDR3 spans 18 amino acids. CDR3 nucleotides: TGCGCCAGCAGCTTGGTCTCCGATCGACAGTTTCCTAACTATGGCTACACCTTC. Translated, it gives CASSLVSDRQFPNYGYTF. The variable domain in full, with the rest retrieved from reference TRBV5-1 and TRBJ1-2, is KAGVTQTPRYLIKTRGQQVTLSCSPISGHRSVSWYQQTPGQGLQFLFEYFSETQRNKGNFPGRFSGRQFSNSRSEMNVSTLELGDSALYLCASSLVSDRQFPNYGYTFGSGTRLTVV.

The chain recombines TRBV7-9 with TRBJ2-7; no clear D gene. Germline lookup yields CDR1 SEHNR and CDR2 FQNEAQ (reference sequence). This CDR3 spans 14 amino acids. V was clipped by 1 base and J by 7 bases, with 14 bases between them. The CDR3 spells CASSLVGPYLEQYF. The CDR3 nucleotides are TGTGCCAGCAGCTTAGTTGGTCCGTACTTGGAGCAGTACTTC.

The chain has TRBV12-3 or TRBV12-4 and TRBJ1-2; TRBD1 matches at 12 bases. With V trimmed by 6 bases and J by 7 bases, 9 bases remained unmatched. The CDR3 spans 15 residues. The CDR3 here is CASSDRDRGHGGYTF. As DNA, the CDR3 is TGTGCCAGCAGCGACCGGGACAGGGGGCATGGTGGCTACACCTTC.

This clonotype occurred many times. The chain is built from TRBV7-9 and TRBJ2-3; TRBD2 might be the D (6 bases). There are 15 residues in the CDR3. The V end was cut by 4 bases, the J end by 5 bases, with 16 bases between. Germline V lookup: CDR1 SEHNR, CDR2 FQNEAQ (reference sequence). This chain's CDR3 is CASSSRAEGGDTQYF. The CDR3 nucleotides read TGTGCCAGCAGCTCACGAGCGGAGGGTGGAGATACGCAGTATTTT.

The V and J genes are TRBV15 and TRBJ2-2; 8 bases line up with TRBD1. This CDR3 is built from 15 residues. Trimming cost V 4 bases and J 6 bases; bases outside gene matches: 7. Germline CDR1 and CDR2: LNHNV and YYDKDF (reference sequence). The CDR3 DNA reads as TGTGCCACCAGCATTATCAGGGGGCGTCCCGGGGAGCTGTTTTTT. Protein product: CATSIIRGRPGELFF.

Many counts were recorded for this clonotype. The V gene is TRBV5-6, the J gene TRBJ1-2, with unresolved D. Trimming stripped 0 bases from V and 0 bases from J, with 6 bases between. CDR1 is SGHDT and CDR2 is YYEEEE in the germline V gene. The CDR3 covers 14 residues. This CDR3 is CASSLALANYGYTF. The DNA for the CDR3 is TGTGCCAGCAGCTTGGCCCTCGCTAACTATGGCTACACCTTC.

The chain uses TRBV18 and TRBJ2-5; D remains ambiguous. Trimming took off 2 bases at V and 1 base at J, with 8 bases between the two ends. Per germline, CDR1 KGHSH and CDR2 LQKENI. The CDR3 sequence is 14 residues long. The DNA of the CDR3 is TGTGCCAGCTCACCAGGCGCCACCCAAGAGACCCAGTACTTC. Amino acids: CASSPGATQETQYF.

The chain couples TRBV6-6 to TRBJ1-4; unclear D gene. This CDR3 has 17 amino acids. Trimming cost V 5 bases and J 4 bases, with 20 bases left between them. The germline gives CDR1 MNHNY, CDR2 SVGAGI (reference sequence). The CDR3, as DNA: TGTGCCAGCAGTCCCCACGGGTCGCAGCATAATAATGAAAAACTGTTTTTT. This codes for CASSPHGSQHNNEKLFF.

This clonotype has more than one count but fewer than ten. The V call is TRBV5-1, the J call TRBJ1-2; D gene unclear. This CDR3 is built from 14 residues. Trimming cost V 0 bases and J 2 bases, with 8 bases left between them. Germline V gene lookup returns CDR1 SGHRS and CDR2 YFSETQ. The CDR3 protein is CASSLESGNYGYTF. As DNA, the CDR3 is TGCGCCAGCAGCTTGGAGTCAGGAAACTATGGCTACACCTTC.

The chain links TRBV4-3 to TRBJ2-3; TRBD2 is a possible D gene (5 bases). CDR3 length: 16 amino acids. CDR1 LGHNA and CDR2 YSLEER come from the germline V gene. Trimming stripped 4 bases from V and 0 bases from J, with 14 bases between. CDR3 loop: CASSPRTEASTDTQYF. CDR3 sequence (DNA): TGCGCCAGCAGCCCCCGGACTGAAGCTAGCACAGATACGCAGTATTTT.

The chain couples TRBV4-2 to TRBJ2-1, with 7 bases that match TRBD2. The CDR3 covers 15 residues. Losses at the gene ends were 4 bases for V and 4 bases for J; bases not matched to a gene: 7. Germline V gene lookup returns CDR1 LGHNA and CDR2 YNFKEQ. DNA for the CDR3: TGTGCCAGCAGCCCCAGCGGGACCGAATACAATGAGCAGTTCTTC. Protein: CASSPSGTEYNEQFF.